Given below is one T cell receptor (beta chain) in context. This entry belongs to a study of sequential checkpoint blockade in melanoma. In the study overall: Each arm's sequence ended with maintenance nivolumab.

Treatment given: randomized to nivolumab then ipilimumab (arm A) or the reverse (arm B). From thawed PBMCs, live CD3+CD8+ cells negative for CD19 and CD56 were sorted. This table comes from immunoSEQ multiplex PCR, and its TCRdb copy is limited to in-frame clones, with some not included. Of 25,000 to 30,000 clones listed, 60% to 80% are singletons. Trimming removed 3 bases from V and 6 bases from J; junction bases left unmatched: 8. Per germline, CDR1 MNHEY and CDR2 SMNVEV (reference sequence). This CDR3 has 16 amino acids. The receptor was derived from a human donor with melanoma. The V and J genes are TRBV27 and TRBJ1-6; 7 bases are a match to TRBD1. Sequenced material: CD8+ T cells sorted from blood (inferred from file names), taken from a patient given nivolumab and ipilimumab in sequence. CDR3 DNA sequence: TGTGCCAGCAGTTTTTCTCCACAGGGGATTAATTCACCCCTCCACTTT. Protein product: CASSFSPQGINSPLHF.